These 19 T cell receptor beta chains were sequenced from one sample in a study of read filtering for tumor transcriptome and immune sequencing. This library used approximately 0.4 ug RNA and molecular barcoded adaptors spanning alpha/delta and beta/gamma chains. TCRdb passed the reads through MiXCR, listing each CDR3 protein once. The top ten hold 11% to 15% of the sample, which has over 50,000 distinct CDR3 sequences, around 18% seen once. Sequenced material: a population of CD138-negative cells sorted from bone marrow. These receptors all come from a donor over 35 with multiple myeloma.

In its sample, this clonotype was seen a few times. Being one base from a much bigger clone, this may be a read error. The V call is TRBV7-6, the J call TRBJ1-5; 10 bases agree with TRBD1. The CDR3 runs 17 residues. V gave up 4 bases and J gave up 11 bases; unmatched junction bases: 17. The V gene's germline CDR1 is SGHVS and CDR2 FNYEAQ. In DNA form, the CDR3 reads TGTGCCAGCAGCTCAGGTGTTTGGGGGACAGGGGAGGGTACCCAGCATTTT. Amino acid sequence: CASSSGVWGTGEGTQHF.

This clonotype was seen many times. The V gene is TRBV28, the J gene TRBJ2-4, with a tentative D call TRBD2 (6 bases). The CDR3 sequence is 13 residues long. V dropped 2 bases and J dropped 13 bases, with 15 bases sitting between them. CDR1 is MDHEN, CDR2 SYDVKM, per germline. CDR3 sequence (DNA): TGTGCCAGCAGTTTAATTTCCCCGGGAGAGCAGTACTTC. This codes for CASSLISPGEQYF.

Regarding this clonotype: Since a much larger clone is just one base distant, this may be a read error. The CDR3 bases are TGTGCCAGCAGTACCCGACGGGGAGTGGTAGGGGCCAACGTCCTGACTTTC. This translates into CASSTRRGVVGANVLTF. The chain recombines TRBV28 with TRBJ2-6; D might be TRBD2 (5 bases). In germline, CDR1 is MDHEN, CDR2 SYDVKM. CDR3 size: 17 residues. Trimming took off 5 bases at V and 4 bases at J, with 18 bases between the two ends.

This rearrangement joins TRBV5-5 to TRBJ2-7, with 9 positions matching TRBD1. With 4 bases clipped from V and 4 bases from J, the junction kept 9 bases outside the gene matches. The CDR3 runs 15 residues. Germline CDR1 and CDR2: SGHKS and YYEKEE (reference sequence). CDR3 region: CASSPGQGAQYEQYF. The CDR3 DNA sequence: TGTGCCAGCAGCCCGGGACAGGGAGCGCAGTACGAGCAGTACTTC. Complete variable domain (other parts from reference TRBV5-5 and TRBJ2-7): DAGVTQSPTHLIKTRGQQVTLRCSPISGHKSVSWYQQVLGQGPQFIFQYYEKEERGRGNFPDRFSARQFPNYSSELNVNALLLGDSALYLCASSPGQGAQYEQYFGPGTRLTVT.

The chain has TRBV27 and TRBJ1-5, with 8 bases that match TRBD1. V gave up 5 bases and J gave up 5 bases; unmatched junction bases: 5. Germline lookup yields CDR1 MNHEY and CDR2 SMNVEV (reference sequence). CDR3 size: 14 residues. CDR3 loop: CASSPGTGDQPQHF. For the CDR3, the DNA is TGTGCCAGCAGTCCGGGGACAGGAGATCAGCCCCAGCATTTT.

This clonotype appeared many times. The chain uses TRBV5-1 and TRBJ2-1; TRBD2 aligns across 12 bases. CDR3 length: 14 residues. Germline CDR1 and CDR2: SGHRS and YFSETQ. Unmatched junction bases numbered 4, after V lost 6 bases and J lost 6 bases. Here the CDR3 DNA reads TGCGCCAGCACCACGACTAGCGGGAGCAATGAGCAGTTCTTC. It codes for CASTTTSGSNEQFF. The complete variable domain, with remaining parts taken from reference TRBV5-1 and TRBJ2-1, reads KAGVTQTPRYLIKTRGQQVTLSCSPISGHRSVSWYQQTPGQGLQFLFEYFSETQRNKGNFPGRFSGRQFSNSRSEMNVSTLELGDSALYLCASTTTSGSNEQFFGPGTRLTVL.

This clonotype was seen many times. Its ends do not fully match the called genes, so a read error is possible. The chain has TRBV4-2 and TRBJ2-1; 7 bases agree with TRBD2. Per germline, CDR1 LGHNA and CDR2 YNFKEQ. The length of the CDR3 is 17 residues. CDR3 in amino acids: CDSSQAWGLAADNEQFF. The DNA of the CDR3 is TGTGACAGCAGCCAAGCTTGGGGTCTAGCGGCAGACAATGAGCAGTTCTTC.

This chain's CDR3 is CASSLTGRTDTQYF. The CDR3 DNA follows: TGTGCCAGCAGCTTAACGGGACGCACAGATACGCAGTATTTT. The rearrangement links TRBV11-2 to TRBJ2-3; the D gene could be TRBD1 or TRBD2 (5 bases each). Trimming cost V 2 bases and J 1 base, with 7 bases left between them. The germline V gene encodes CDR1 SGHAT and CDR2 FQNNGV. This CDR3 is built from 14 residues.

This clonotype has a count of ten or more. This chain uses TRBV20-1 with TRBJ2-1; D perhaps matches TRBD2 (5 bases). The CDR3 is 15 residues long. The V gene's germline CDR1 is DFQATT and CDR2 SNEGSKA (reference sequence). Trimming removed 6 bases from V and 2 bases from J, with 17 bases in between. This CDR3 is CSAATMVLAYNEQFF. CDR3 DNA: TGCAGTGCAGCAACTATGGTACTAGCCTACAATGAGCAGTTCTTC.

This clonotype was seen just once. This may arise from a read error, as a much more abundant clone is one base away. The rearrangement joins TRBV6-5 to TRBJ2-1, with 13 bases that match TRBD2. The germline CDR1 and CDR2 sequences are MNHEY and SVGAGI. The CDR3 is made up of 21 amino acids. The CDR3 is CASSYSMPGLAGQSSYDEQFF. The CDR3 DNA reads TGTGCCAGCAGTTACTCGATGCCGGGACTAGCGGGGCAGAGCTCCTACGATGAGCAGTTCTTC.

This clonotype showed up many times. This chain links TRBV20-1 with TRBJ2-5; D uncertain. This CDR3 spans 12 amino acids. CDR1 is DFQATT and CDR2 is SNEGSKA in the germline V gene (reference sequence). V gave up 3 bases and J gave up 5 bases, with 10 bases separating them. CDR3 amino acids: CSASEPSETQYF. CDR3 in DNA: TGCAGTGCTAGTGAGCCCTCGGAGACCCAGTACTTC.

Concerning this clonotype: Its ends do not fully match the called genes, so a read error is possible. This chain connects TRBV11-2 to TRBJ2-6; a possible D gene is TRBD1 (5 bases). CDR3 length equals 14 residues. Per germline, CDR1 SGHAT and CDR2 FQNNGV. The CDR3 reads CASSSTSGASVLAF. The CDR3 bases are TGTGCCAGCAGCTCCACATCTGGGGCCAGCGTCCTGGCTTTC.

Regarding this clonotype: This clone may be a read error of a much larger clone one base away. This likely comes from a read error, as the CDR3 has no conserved phenylalanine or tryptophan at its end. The chain joins TRBV6-2 or TRBV6-3 to TRBJ2-7; 11 nucleotides agree with TRBD2. V was clipped by 5 bases and J by 0 bases; unmatched bases: 21. Looked up from germline, CDR1 is MNHEY and CDR2 is SVGEGT. The CDR3 has 21 amino acids. The CDR3: CASSQTSGSGKLPRSSYEQYL. The CDR3 DNA follows: TGTGCCAGCAGTCAAACTAGCGGGAGTGGAAAACTTCCCCGGTCCTCCTACGAGCAGTACCTC.

There are many counts of this clonotype. The chain is built from TRBV2 and TRBJ2-2; TRBD1 aligns across 12 bases. Unmatched junction bases numbered 6, after V lost 7 bases and J lost 6 bases. Germline V CDR1 and CDR2: SNHLY, FYNNEI. The CDR3 consists of 15 residues. The CDR3 sequence is CASKGGQGAPGELFF. In DNA form, the CDR3 reads TGTGCCAGCAAGGGGGGACAGGGGGCCCCCGGGGAGCTGTTTTTT.

This clonotype showed up many times. This chain joins TRBV6-5 and TRBJ2-3, with 7 positions matching TRBD1. This CDR3 spans 16 amino acids. Per the germline V gene, CDR1 is MNHEY and CDR2 is SVGAGI. The ends lost 0 bases at V and 1 base at J; junction bases unmatched: 4. CDR3 in amino acids: CASSYSGGQRTDTQYF. CDR3 DNA sequence: TGTGCCAGCAGTTACTCAGGGGGACAGCGCACAGATACGCAGTATTTT.

With regard to this clonotype: This clone may be a read error of a much larger clone one base away. This chain uses TRBV29-1 with TRBJ2-7; 7 bases map to TRBD1. The CDR3 loop spans 13 amino acids. The V and J ends lost 4 bases and 6 bases, in that order; junction bases with no gene match: 9. The V gene's germline CDR1 is SQVTM and CDR2 ANQGSEA. CDR3 sequence: CSVARTGGCEQYF. The CDR3 DNA follows: TGCAGCGTTGCCCGGACAGGAGGTTGCGAGCAGTACTTC.

In its sample, this clonotype was seen many times. CDR3 protein: CASSEGTDRIIYGYTF. CDR3 sequence (DNA): TGTGCCAGCAGTGAAGGGACGGACCGAATAATCTATGGCTACACCTTC. The chain joins TRBV6-1 to TRBJ1-2; D remains unclear. Trimming took off 1 base at V and 4 bases at J, with 16 bases between the two ends. The germline gives CDR1 MNHNS, CDR2 SASEGT. CDR3 length equals 16 residues.

This clonotype was seen repeatedly, ten times or more. The J gene is TRBJ1-2, the V gene TRBV20-1, with 10 bases fitting TRBD1. Trimming at V came to 3 bases and at J to 2 bases, leaving 9 bases not matched to a gene. The CDR3 totals 16 residues. Germline CDR1 and CDR2: DFQATT and SNEGSKA (reference sequence). CDR3 sequence: CSARAGTGDKNYGYTF. The CDR3 coding sequence is TGCAGTGCTAGGGCGGGGACAGGGGATAAGAACTATGGCTACACCTTC.

The rearrangement joins TRBV19 to TRBJ2-2; 9 nucleotides line up with TRBD2. J lost 1 base, V lost 7 bases, and 7 bases had no gene match. Germline CDR1 reads LNHDA; CDR2 reads SQIVND (reference sequence). The CDR3 consists of 16 residues. The CDR3 reads CASTPGLAMNTGELFF. The CDR3 nucleotides read TGTGCCAGTACCCCGGGACTAGCAATGAACACCGGGGAGCTGTTTTTT.